This entry features one TCR beta chain sequence. The sample belongs to a study of shared clonotypes between healthy human individuals. Sequencing used immunoSEQ multiplex PCR; TCRdb keeps in-frame clones, though not all of them. The sample holds millions of clones; about 95% are singletons and the top ten take more than 0.95%. The CDR3 is 14 amino acids. V lost 5 bases and J 1 base, leaving 11 bases between the germline ends. Germline loops: CDR1 SEHNR, CDR2 FQNEAQ (reference sequence). Naive CD8 cells lacked CD45RO, underwent positive selection for CCR7 and left out terminally differentiated effector memory CD45RA+ cells.

Sequenced: naive CD8+ T cells sorted from blood. The V call is TRBV7-9, the J call TRBJ2-5; D gene uncertain. This receptor was identified in a man in his late teens or twenties in good health. In nucleotides, the CDR3 is TGTGCCAGCAGCCCCTGGTCGTTCCAAGAGACCCAGTACTTC. As protein: CASSPWSFQETQYF.